A single sample gave rise to the 21 T cell receptor beta chains below, sequenced in a study of vaccination effects on CD4 cells after COVID-19 (dated 2022 in TCRdb). Library creation used the immunoSEQ multiplex PCR assay. In its TCRdb copy, this immuneACCESS table keeps in-frame sequences only and misses some clones. Where compared with another copy, unresolved V genes explain less than half of these, and the others have no known cause. The sample table holds over 55,000 clones, of which roughly 80% were seen once. The ten largest clones add up to about 2.5% of the sample. Which antigens these TCRs recognize remains unknown. The ViraFEST assay stimulated PBMC with viral peptide pools and then used TCR sequencing to identify antigen-specific CD4+ T cell clonotypes by expansion. After around ten days of culture, CD4+ T cells were isolated with the EasySep CD4+ T cell isolation kit. The sequencing here drew on CD4+ T cells from PBMCs cultured with HCoV-229E spike peptides, taken before COVID-19 vaccination. The label giving this sample's cell subset or site can be read as: HCoV-229E spike overlapping peptide pool stimulation. These receptors all come from a human donor who received a COVID-19 vaccine.

This clone was observed a few times. The chain uses TRBV24-1 and TRBJ2-1; D could derive from TRBD1 or TRBD2 (5 bases each). The CDR3 is 16 residues long. V lost 4 bases and J lost 7, with 19 bases in between. Germline V gene sequence: CDR1 KGHDR, CDR2 SFDVKD. DNA for the CDR3: TGTGCCACCAGTGACCATGGGGGTGGGGCGGGTAATGAGCAGTTCTTC. This codes for CATSDHGGGAGNEQFF.

The chain uses TRBV19 and TRBJ1-6; 9 bases line up with TRBD1. CDR1 LNHDA and CDR2 SQIVND come from the germline V gene (reference sequence). The trim removed 5 bases at V and 7 bases at J, leaving 3 bases unmatched. This CDR3 is built from 14 residues. This chain's CDR3 is CASSQTGGNSPLHF. The CDR3 bases are TGTGCCAGTAGTCAGACAGGGGGAAATTCACCCCTCCACTTT. Based on the CDR3 plus reference TRBV19 and TRBJ1-6, the full variable domain is DGGITQSPKYLFRKEGQNVTLSCEQNLNHDAMYWYRQDPGQGLRLIYYSQIVNDFQKGDIAEGYSVSREKKESFPLTVTSAQKNPTAFYLCASSQTGGNSPLHFGNGTRLTVT.

This clone was recorded once. In nucleotides, the CDR3 is TGTGCCAGCAGGAGGACTAGCGGGGGGTACAATGAGCAGTTCTTC. Amino acid sequence: CASRRTSGGYNEQFF. V and J are TRBV6-5 and TRBJ2-1; 14 bases map to TRBD2. Germline V gives CDR1 MNHEY, CDR2 SVGAGI. J was trimmed by 4 bases and V by 6 bases; bases with no gene match: 2. CDR3 length equals 15 residues.

V gene TRBV15 combines with J gene TRBJ2-4; 13 nucleotides match TRBD2. CDR1 and CDR2 from the germline V gene are LNHNV and YYDKDF (reference sequence). This CDR3 contains 18 residues. J gave up 0 bases and V 4 bases, and 6 bases lay outside the gene matches. In DNA form, the CDR3 reads TGTGCCACCAGCAACGGACTAGCGGGGGAAATAGCCAAAAACATTCAGTACTTC. This sequence encodes CATSNGLAGEIAKNIQYF.

The chain uses TRBV7-9 and TRBJ1-2; the D gene is possibly TRBD1 (6 bases). From germline, CDR1 is SEHNR and CDR2 FQNEAQ (reference sequence). The CDR3 extends over 14 amino acids. V lost 4 bases and J 6 bases, leaving 15 bases between the germline ends. The CDR3 loop reads CASSSYLGGDGYTF. CDR3 bases: TGTGCCAGCAGCTCATACCTGGGGGGCGATGGCTACACCTTC.

The V and J genes are TRBV30 and TRBJ1-4, with no clear D. Germline assignment: CDR1 GTSNPN and CDR2 SVGIG (reference sequence). The CDR3 runs to 11 residues. The germline V and J ends were trimmed by 3 bases and 7 bases, with 6 bases remaining between them. CDR3 protein: CAWSPSEKLFF. The CDR3 DNA reads as TGTGCCTGGAGCCCGAGTGAAAAACTGTTTTTT.

The gene calls are TRBV7-2 and TRBJ2-7; 9 nucleotides agree with TRBD2. Germline V gene sequence: CDR1 SGHTA, CDR2 FQGNSA. Germline trimming cut 4 bases from V and 3 bases from J; bases unmatched to any gene: 4. The CDR3 runs to 14 residues. The CDR3 loop is CASSSQAGGYEQYV. CDR3 coding DNA: TGTGCCAGCAGCTCCCAAGCGGGGGGCTACGAGCAGTACGTC.

This clone appeared a single time. The V and J genes are TRBV5-1 and TRBJ2-3, with D perhaps being TRBD1 or TRBD2 (5 bases each). V was shortened by 0 bases and J by 5 bases, with 13 bases between the two germline ends. The CDR3 totals 15 residues. Germline V lookup: CDR1 SGHRS, CDR2 YFSETQ. The DNA for the CDR3 is TGCGCCAGCAGCTTGGGGGGGAAGGAAGTAGATACGCAGTATTTT. Translating gives CASSLGGKEVDTQYF.

The rearrangement joins TRBV6-5 to TRBJ1-2; 7 bases line up with TRBD1. The CDR3 is made up of 15 amino acids. V was pared by 0 bases and J by 4 bases, with 5 bases of the junction left unmatched. From germline, CDR1 is MNHEY and CDR2 SVGAGI. The CDR3 coding sequence is TGTGCCAGCAGTTACTCTACAGGGGACGCCTATGGCTACACCTTC. This translates into CASSYSTGDAYGYTF.

The V and J genes are TRBV28 and TRBJ1-5; tentatively, D is TRBD1 (6 bases). With 6 bases removed from V and 6 bases from J, the gap between germline ends came to 18 bases. This CDR3 comprises 15 residues. Germline CDR1 reads MDHEN; CDR2 reads SYDVKM. CDR3 residues: CASRKDPGDRQPQHF. The CDR3 DNA reads TGTGCCAGCAGAAAAGATCCAGGGGATCGTCAGCCCCAGCATTTT.

A few counts support this clone. The chain employs TRBV2 and TRBJ1-6; TRBD1 might be the D (6 bases). Germline CDR1 SNHLY, CDR2 FYNNEI. The CDR3 spans 15 residues. Trimming took 6 bases from V and 4 from J, leaving 13 bases between them. The CDR3 loop reads CASRQTDSYNSPLHF. In nucleotides, the CDR3 is TGTGCCAGCAGACAAACGGACAGTTATAATTCACCCCTCCACTTT.

The V call is TRBV5-1, the J call TRBJ1-1; possibly TRBD1 for D (6 bases). CDR3 length: 14 residues. Trimming stripped 5 bases from V and 5 bases from J, with 16 bases between. Looked up from germline, CDR1 is SGHRS and CDR2 is YFSETQ. CDR3 nucleotide sequence: TGCGCCAGCAGTAAGTCGACAGGAGGTACTGAAGCTTTCTTT. Its protein is CASSKSTGGTEAFF. Full variable domain (remainder filled in from reference TRBV5-1 and TRBJ1-1): KAGVTQTPRYLIKTRGQQVTLSCSPISGHRSVSWYQQTPGQGLQFLFEYFSETQRNKGNFPGRFSGRQFSNSRSEMNVSTLELGDSALYLCASSKSTGGTEAFFGQGTRLTVV.

This chain uses TRBV7-6 with TRBJ2-3, with D tentatively TRBD1 (5 bases). The germline V gene has CDR1 SGHVS and CDR2 FNYEAQ. The CDR3 covers 13 residues. With 5 bases removed from V and 5 bases from J, the gap between germline ends came to 11 bases. The CDR3 loop reads CASSPAGQDTQYF. The CDR3 coding sequence is TGTGCCAGCAGCCCCGCCGGACAAGATACGCAGTATTTT.

The rearrangement joins TRBV19 to TRBJ1-5; tentatively, D is TRBD1 (6 bases). Trimming took off 6 bases at V and 5 bases at J, with 14 bases between the two ends. Germline V gene lookup returns CDR1 LNHDA and CDR2 SQIVND (reference sequence). The CDR3 contains 14 residues. This CDR3 reads CASRKTGGDQPQHF. In nucleotides, the CDR3 is TGTGCCAGTAGAAAGACAGGCGGCGATCAGCCCCAGCATTTT. The complete variable domain, with remaining parts taken from reference TRBV19 and TRBJ1-5, reads DGGITQSPKYLFRKEGQNVTLSCEQNLNHDAMYWYRQDPGQGLRLIYYSQIVNDFQKGDIAEGYSVSREKKESFPLTVTSAQKNPTAFYLCASRKTGGDQPQHFGDGTRLSIL.

The chain employs TRBV9 and TRBJ1-2, with D uncertain. The CDR3 spans 15 residues. Germline assignment: CDR1 SGDLS and CDR2 YYNGEE. The V and J ends lost 0 bases and 6 bases respectively, with 15 bases between them. CDR3 region: CASSVVPSGTDGYTF. CDR3 coding DNA: TGTGCCAGCAGCGTAGTACCTTCCGGAACGGATGGCTACACCTTC.

V gene TRBV28 combines with J gene TRBJ2-4; tentatively, D is TRBD1 (5 bases). Trimming removed 6 bases at V and 9 bases at J, with 12 bases between. Germline V gene sequence: CDR1 MDHEN, CDR2 SYDVKM. The CDR3 extends over 12 amino acids. The CDR3 here is CASSLPDSIQYF. The DNA for the CDR3 is TGTGCCAGCAGCTTACCCGACAGCATTCAGTACTTC.

The CDR3 DNA reads as TGCGCCAGCAGCCAGGGGACAGGGGGCGTAAAGAAGACCCAGTACTTC. It is translated as CASSQGTGGVKKTQYF. This rearrangement joins TRBV4-1 to TRBJ2-5; 12 nucleotides agree with TRBD1. CDR3 length: 16 amino acids. V trimming: 3 bases; J trimming: 6 bases; junction bases outside the gene matches: 8. Germline-derived CDR1 and CDR2 are MGHRA and YSYEKL.

The genes are TRBV11-2 and TRBJ2-7; D remains unclear. CDR3 length: 13 amino acids. V was pared by 2 bases and J by 3 bases, with 8 bases between. Germline V CDR1 and CDR2: SGHAT, FQNNGV. CDR3 region: CASSLKGSYEQYV. CDR3 DNA sequence: TGTGCCAGCAGCTTAAAGGGCAGCTACGAGCAGTACGTC.

This clone was recorded only once. The V call is TRBV6-6, the J call TRBJ2-3; D may be TRBD1 (6 bases). V was pared by 6 bases and J by 1 base, with 8 bases between. CDR1 MNHNY and CDR2 SVGAGI come from the germline V gene (reference sequence). This CDR3 contains 13 residues. The CDR3 reads CASSWGRTDTQYF. Here the CDR3 DNA reads TGTGCCAGCAGCTGGGGGCGCACAGATACGCAGTATTTT.

The genes are TRBV6-2 or TRBV6-3 and TRBJ2-7; no clear D gene. CDR3 length: 13 amino acids. Germline-derived CDR1 and CDR2 are MNHEY and SVGEGT. Trimming removed 6 bases at V and 2 bases at J, with 11 bases between. The CDR3 bases are TGTGCCAGCAGCCCCATCCCGACCTACGAGCAGTACGTC. It yields the protein CASSPIPTYEQYV.

The chain is built from TRBV29-1 and TRBJ1-2; a weak D match, TRBD1 (6 bases). Trimming removed 3 bases at V and 4 bases at J, with 9 bases between. The germline V gene has CDR1 SQVTM and CDR2 ANQGSEA. The CDR3 runs 12 residues. CDR3 loop: CSVEEGGYGYTF. CDR3 bases: TGCAGCGTTGAGGAGGGGGGCTATGGCTACACCTTC.